These 9 T cell receptor beta chains were sequenced from one sample in a study of cytomegalovirus exposure and HLA in healthy donors. A multiplex PCR was run with 60 Vbeta primers and 13 Jbeta primers. Sequenced by immunoSEQ multiplex PCR; TCRdb stores in-frame clones only, minus some. The sample has around 150,000 clones; approximately 81% are singletons. Material for sequencing was PBMCs. The receptors shown here come from a young man in good health and CMV-seronegative.

The CDR3 DNA is TGTGCCAGCAGTCGAGGGAGCGGCTACACTGAAGCTTTCTTT. This sequence encodes CASSRGSGYTEAFF. The chain couples TRBV5-6 to TRBJ1-1; D ambiguous. Trimming took 5 bases from V and 3 from J, leaving 14 bases between them. This CDR3 has 14 amino acids. Germline V lookup: CDR1 SGHDT, CDR2 YYEEEE.

This sequence joins TRBV7-9 and TRBJ2-5, with 7 positions matching TRBD2. Germline trimming cut 5 bases from V and 1 base from J; bases unmatched to any gene: 7. Per germline, CDR1 SEHNR and CDR2 FQNEAQ (reference sequence). CDR3 length: 15 residues. The CDR3 here is CASSPRRGVQETQYF. As DNA, the CDR3 is TGTGCCAGCAGCCCCCGACGGGGGGTCCAAGAGACCCAGTACTTC.

The chain recombines TRBV5-1 with TRBJ2-7; TRBD1 matches at 8 bases. This CDR3 has 14 residues. Germline assignment: CDR1 SGHRS and CDR2 YFSETQ. The trim removed 4 bases at V and 5 bases at J, leaving 8 bases unmatched. CDR3 DNA: TGCGCCAGCAGCCCTGGACAGGGTATCAACGAGCAGTACTTC. Its protein product is CASSPGQGINEQYF.

The chain combines TRBV11-3 with TRBJ1-2, with D possibly TRBD1 on 6 matching bases. Looked up from germline, CDR1 is SGHNT and CDR2 is YENEEA. The CDR3 length is 13 residues. With 2 bases removed from V and 8 bases from J, the gap between germline ends came to 12 bases. CDR3 bases: TGTGCCAGCAGCTTAATACAGGGTGGCGGCTACACCTTC. This translates into CASSLIQGGGYTF.

In the case of this clone: One junction end disagrees with the germline gene, perhaps due to a read error. The gene calls are TRBV4-2 and TRBJ2-1; 7 positions agree with TRBD2. CDR1 and CDR2 (germline): LGHNA, YNFKEQ. CDR3 length: 13 amino acids. CDR3 sequence: CASSQEWRESLLF. The CDR3 DNA reads as TGTGCCAGCAGCCAAGAGTGGCGGGAGAGCCTCCTCTTC.

The chain uses TRBV2 and TRBJ1-5; D is undetermined. V gave up 4 bases and J gave up 5 bases, with 9 bases separating them. CDR3 size: 13 residues. Germline-derived CDR1 and CDR2 are SNHLY and FYNNEI. This chain's CDR3 is CASSGEVDQPQHF. CDR3 sequence (DNA): TGTGCCAGCAGTGGGGAGGTCGATCAGCCCCAGCATTTT.

The chain joins TRBV4-3 to TRBJ1-1, with 7 bases identical to TRBD1. Germline V gene lookup returns CDR1 LGHNA and CDR2 YSLEER. J lost 6 bases, V lost 4 bases, and 11 bases had no gene match. The CDR3 is 15 residues long. The CDR3 sequence: CASSLQIGQVPEAFF. The CDR3 nucleotides are TGCGCCAGCAGCCTCCAAATCGGACAGGTACCTGAAGCTTTCTTT.

This clone was detected only once. The chain couples TRBV13 to TRBJ2-7, with unresolved D. This CDR3 has 11 amino acids. The germline gives CDR1 PRHDT, CDR2 FYEKMQ (reference sequence). The V gene lost 0 bases and the J gene lost 8 bases, with 5 bases spanning the gap. The CDR3 spells CASSLGLKQYF. The CDR3 DNA sequence: TGTGCCAGCAGCTTAGGCCTAAAGCAGTACTTC. Full variable domain (outside the CDR3, taken from reference TRBV13 and TRBJ2-7): AAGVIQSPRHLIKEKRETATLKCYPIPRHDTVYWYQQGPGQDPQFLISFYEKMQSDKGSIPDRFSAQQFSDYHSELNMSSLELGDSALYFCASSLGLKQYFGPGTRLTVT.

The gene calls are TRBV25-1 and TRBJ2-3; 9 nucleotides line up with TRBD1. CDR1 is MGHDK, CDR2 SYGVNS, per germline. The CDR3 totals 15 residues. V lost 6 bases to trimming and J lost 3 bases; unmatched junction nucleotides: 7. The CDR3 DNA reads TGTGCCAGCAGGTTCTCCGGGACAGGGACAGATACGCAGTATTTT. This encodes CASRFSGTGTDTQYF.